The 10 T cell receptor beta chains reported below all come from one sample, sequenced in a study of blood T cells in healthy people across ages (dated by TCRdb to the mid-2010s). Receptor libraries were prepared by 5' RACE. Data came from an Illumina HiSeq 2500. A second PCR of roughly 7 to 11 cycles was performed with a sample-barcoded 5' primer and a J-beta primer mix. Through fastp at Q25 and MiXCR, TCRdb rebuilt clones from the public reads, retaining in-frame beta chains. Rows merge per CDR3 protein into single entries with the most common DNA and genes. This sample lists some 760,000 distinct CDR3 sequences; 20% to 30% were detected once. Jointly, the top ten make up 9.4% of the sample. This sample was shared with a second study, whose subject was T cells of mothers and their children.

The sequenced material came from blood. The receptors derive from a boy aged 5-17 years in good health.

This clonotype was picked up a small number of times. The chain recombines TRBV29-1 with TRBJ2-5; 9 nucleotides line up with TRBD2. Germline V gene sequence: CDR1 SQVTM, CDR2 ANQGSEA. J gave up 5 bases and V 6 bases, and 10 bases lay outside the gene matches. The CDR3 has 14 residues. CDR3 nucleotide sequence: TGCAGCGTCGGCGGGAGGGCCAGGGCGGAGACCCAGTACTTC. As protein: CSVGGRARAETQYF.

Only a few counts were recorded for this clonotype. V and J are TRBV6-1 and TRBJ2-1, with D perhaps matching TRBD2 (6 bases). The germline V and J ends were trimmed by 5 bases and 2 bases, with 19 bases remaining between them. Looked up from germline, CDR1 is MNHNS and CDR2 is SASEGT. There are 17 residues in the CDR3. The CDR3 reads CASSPQPIGTAYNEQFF. The CDR3 DNA sequence: TGTGCCAGCAGTCCTCAACCAATCGGGACTGCCTACAATGAGCAGTTCTTC.

The chain links TRBV10-3 to TRBJ1-2; D call uncertain. Germline loops: CDR1 ENHRY, CDR2 SYGVKD. V was pared by 3 bases and J by 5 bases, with 7 bases between. This CDR3 spans 12 amino acids. The CDR3 region has the DNA TGTGCCATCAGTGATGGTTCATATGGCTACACCTTC. Its protein product is CAISDGSYGYTF.

The chain is built from TRBV29-1 and TRBJ2-7; D is possibly TRBD1 (5 bases). V was cut by 6 bases and J by 0 bases, with 12 bases left in between. Germline CDR1 and CDR2: SQVTM and ANQGSEA. The CDR3 spans 13 residues. The chain's CDR3 is CSVSDDSSYEQYF. DNA for the CDR3: TGCAGCGTCTCGGACGACAGCTCCTACGAGCAGTACTTC.

Only one count was recorded for this clonotype. The V and J genes are TRBV5-1 and TRBJ1-2, with D tentatively TRBD1 (5 bases). V was trimmed by 5 bases and J by 4 bases, leaving 15 bases between them. Germline CDR1 SGHRS, CDR2 YFSETQ. This CDR3 is 14 amino acids long. The CDR3 DNA reads TGCGCCAGCAGTTATCAAGGGGAGGCCTATGGCTACACCTTC. The encoded protein is CASSYQGEAYGYTF.

The chain carries TRBV6-6 and TRBJ1-1; D possibly corresponds to TRBD1 (6 bases). Between the trimmed V and J ends, which lost 2 bases and 0 bases, there was a span of 7 bases. Germline CDR1 is MNHNY and CDR2 is SVGAGI (reference sequence). The CDR3 length is 14 residues. The CDR3: CASSYGTLNTEAFF. DNA of the CDR3: TGTGCCAGCAGTTACGGGACATTGAACACTGAAGCTTTCTTT.

This clonotype was counted a single time. This chain connects TRBV3-1 to TRBJ2-2; maybe TRBD2 (5 bases). CDR1 and CDR2 from the germline V gene are LGHDT and YNNKEL (reference sequence). The CDR3 runs to 15 residues. V was trimmed by 4 bases and J by 1 base, leaving 10 bases between them. The CDR3 DNA reads TGTGCCAGCAGCCGTATCGGACTGAACACCGGGGAGCTGTTTTTT. This sequence encodes CASSRIGLNTGELFF. The full variable domain, in which reference TRBV3-1 and TRBJ2-2 provide the parts outside the CDR3, is DTAVSQTPKYLVTQMGNDKSIKCEQNLGHDTMYWYKQDSKKFLKIMFSYNNKELIINETVPNRFSPKSPDKAHLNLHINSLELGDSAVYFCASSRIGLNTGELFFGEGSRLTVL.

This clonotype was observed once. V usage is TRBV2 and J usage is TRBJ2-5, with D unresolved. The J call may be wrong; the DNA end is better matched by TRBJ2-7. The CDR3 spans 12 residues. Germline V gives CDR1 SNHLY, CDR2 FYNNEI. The CDR3 loop reads CASSVLLHEQYF. In DNA, the CDR3 is TGTGCCAGCAGTGTTTTATTGCACGAGCAGTACTTC.

There are a few counts of this clonotype. This rearrangement joins TRBV20-1 to TRBJ1-2; a weak D match, TRBD1 (6 bases). V lost 6 bases, J lost 0 bases, and 11 bases lay in between. CDR1 and CDR2 from the germline V gene are DFQATT and SNEGSKA (reference sequence). The CDR3 length is 13 residues. DNA of the CDR3: TGCAGTGCCCCAACAGGGCCTAACTATGGCTACACCTTC. Protein: CSAPTGPNYGYTF.

This clonotype was detected only a few times. V and J are TRBV6-6 and TRBJ2-7; no clear D gene. V lost 5 bases to trimming and J lost 3 bases, with 11 bases between them. Germline CDR1 and CDR2: MNHNY and SVGAGI (reference sequence). The CDR3 has 13 amino acids. The CDR3 loop reads CASSDPSSYEQYF. The DNA of the CDR3 is TGTGCCAGCAGTGATCCCTCCAGCTACGAGCAGTACTTC.